The next 20 T cell receptor beta chains were all read from a single sample in a study of T cell changes during pregnancy in multiple sclerosis. Data came from immunoSEQ multiplex PCR; TCRdb stores just in-frame clones and leaves some out. The sample has around 40,000 clones, 91% seen once. This material consisted of CD8+ T cells from peripheral blood mononuclear cells, taken in the second trimester of pregnancy. The receptors come from a female donor with multiple sclerosis, enrolled in a pregnancy study.

This clone was seen once. The chain employs TRBV9 and TRBJ1-4, with 8 bases fitting TRBD1. This CDR3 is 14 amino acids long. Trimming removed 3 bases from V and 8 bases from J; junction bases left unmatched: 6. Germline V gene sequence: CDR1 SGDLS, CDR2 YYNGEE. The CDR3: CASSDGQGGEKLFF. The CDR3 nucleotides read TGTGCCAGCAGCGATGGACAGGGCGGGGAAAAACTGTTTTTT.

The chain couples TRBV6-1 to TRBJ1-5; D gene uncertain. The CDR3 has 15 residues. Trimming shortened V by 5 bases and J by 8 bases, and 19 bases separated the two germline ends. From germline, CDR1 is MNHNS and CDR2 SASEGT. CDR3 bases: TGTGCCAGCAGTCCCACTCTAAACCCCGGAGAGCCCCAGCATTTT. Translation gives CASSPTLNPGEPQHF.

The chain couples TRBV21-1 to TRBJ2-2; no check of the table's D call, TRBD1, against the DNA was made. TRBV21-1 is recorded as a pseudogene. There are 17 residues in the CDR3. The CDR3 sequence: CASSKERETGAAGKLFF. The CDR3 DNA sequence: TGTGCCAGCAGCAAAGAGAGGGAGACAGGGGCCGCTGGTAAGCTGTTTTTT.

The chain uses TRBV5-1 and TRBJ2-2; D unclear. Germline V gene data show CDR1 as SGHRS and CDR2 as YFSETQ. Trimming removed 7 bases at V and 7 bases at J, with 11 bases between. The CDR3 length is 12 residues. The CDR3 nucleotides read TGCGCCAGCGCCGGGTCTGACGGGGAGCTGTTTTTT. Protein sequence: CASAGSDGELFF.

The V and J genes are TRBV4-1 and TRBJ2-7, with 7 positions matching TRBD1. V dropped 0 bases and J dropped 1; count of bases not matched to a gene: 3. The CDR3 is 15 amino acids. Germline V lookup: CDR1 MGHRA, CDR2 YSYEKL. Written as DNA, the CDR3 is TGCGCCAGCAGCCAAGATGACAGGGATTCCTACGAGCAGTACTTC. This gives the protein CASSQDDRDSYEQYF.

V is TRBV19 and J is TRBJ2-1, with a weak D call TRBD2 (6 bases). The length of the CDR3 is 14 residues. The germline V and J ends were trimmed by 6 bases and 2 bases, with 11 bases remaining between them. Germline CDR1 reads LNHDA; CDR2 reads SQIVND (reference sequence). The CDR3 reads CASRPGLTYNEQFF. As DNA, the CDR3 is TGTGCCAGTAGACCGGGACTGACCTACAATGAGCAGTTCTTC.

The J gene is TRBJ2-7, the V gene TRBV6-5; possibly TRBD1 for D (6 bases). CDR3 length equals 14 residues. The V and J ends lost 5 bases and 4 bases respectively, with 15 bases between them. Germline V gene data show CDR1 as MNHEY and CDR2 as SVGAGI. As DNA, the CDR3 is TGTGCCAGCAGTATAGGAACAGGGCGATACGAGCAGTACTTC. Amino acids: CASSIGTGRYEQYF.

The rearrangement joins TRBV20-1 to TRBJ2-7; no clear D. Per germline, CDR1 DFQATT and CDR2 SNEGSKA (reference sequence). V gave up 7 bases and J gave up 1 base, with 8 bases separating them. This CDR3 region has 11 residues. The CDR3 DNA reads as TGCAGTGGCCAGGTTTCCTACGAGCAGTACTTC. It translates to CSGQVSYEQYF.

The V and J genes are TRBV19 and TRBJ2-7; D might be TRBD1 (5 bases). Germline V lookup: CDR1 LNHDA, CDR2 SQIVND (reference sequence). V was trimmed by 7 bases and J by 2 bases, leaving 12 bases between them. The CDR3 runs 13 residues. This chain's CDR3 is CASNQGMAYEQYF. The CDR3 region has the DNA TGTGCCAGTAATCAGGGAATGGCCTACGAGCAGTACTTC.

This clone was counted a single time. V is TRBV29-1 and J is TRBJ2-1; D call uncertain. CDR3 length equals 12 residues. Trimming cost V 4 bases and J 3 bases, with 7 bases left between them. Germline CDR1 and CDR2: SQVTM and ANQGSEA. CDR3: CSVVAVYNEQFF. As DNA, the CDR3 is TGCAGCGTTGTGGCTGTCTACAATGAGCAGTTCTTC.

The chain recombines TRBV4-3 with TRBJ2-5; D perhaps matches TRBD2 (6 bases). Germline CDR1 LGHNA, CDR2 YSLEER. CDR3 length equals 15 residues. V lost 0 bases and J lost 2, with 10 bases in between. CDR3 amino acids: CASSQDFGGQETQYF. For the CDR3, the DNA is TGCGCCAGCAGCCAAGATTTCGGGGGACAAGAGACCCAGTACTTC.

This rearrangement joins TRBV7-6 to TRBJ2-1; TRBD2 matches at 8 bases. CDR3 length equals 17 residues. Germline CDR1 and CDR2: SGHVS and FNYEAQ. The trim removed 0 bases at V and 1 base at J, leaving 5 bases unmatched. The CDR3: CASSLAPGGASYNEQFF. CDR3 bases: TGTGCCAGCAGCTTAGCGCCCGGGGGGGCTTCCTACAATGAGCAGTTCTTC.

Worth noting for this clone: One end of the junction does not line up with germline, which may come from a read error. The chain has TRBV11-2 and TRBJ1-2, with 11 bases fitting TRBD1. The length of the CDR3 is 16 residues. Germline V CDR1 and CDR2: SGHAT, FQNNGV. The CDR3, as DNA: TGTGCCAGCAGTTTAGGACAGGGGGCCGGATACTATGGCTACACCTTC. This gives the protein CASSLGQGAGYYGYTF.

V is TRBV30 and J is TRBJ1-2; D ambiguous. Trimming left V 4 bases short and J 4 bases short, with 10 bases between. Germline V gene data show CDR1 as GTSNPN and CDR2 as SVGIG (reference sequence). CDR3 size: 12 residues. This chain's CDR3 is CAWIEEAYGYTF. CDR3 sequence (DNA): TGTGCCTGGATAGAGGAGGCCTATGGCTACACCTTC.

The chain carries TRBV11-2 and TRBJ2-7; 10 positions agree with TRBD2. J lost 2 bases, V lost 6 bases, and 7 bases had no gene match. There are 15 residues in the CDR3. CDR1 and CDR2 (germline): SGHAT, FQNNGV. This CDR3 reads CASRAGTSVTYEQYF. The CDR3 coding sequence is TGTGCCAGCAGAGCCGGGACTAGCGTAACCTACGAGCAGTACTTC.

This chain connects TRBV4-2 to TRBJ2-1; 14 nucleotides match TRBD2. Germline V gives CDR1 LGHNA, CDR2 YNFKEQ. Unmatched junction bases numbered 5, after V lost 0 bases and J lost 7 bases. The CDR3 extends over 17 amino acids. CDR3 amino acids: CASSQESTSGRVNEQFF. The DNA of the CDR3 is TGTGCCAGCAGCCAAGAGTCGACTAGCGGGAGGGTTAATGAGCAGTTCTTC.

This clone was observed a single time. The V and J genes are TRBV7-8 and TRBJ1-3; D not resolved. The germline CDR1 and CDR2 sequences are SGHVS and FQNEAQ. Deletions cut 3 bases from V and 0 bases from J, with 9 bases between. The CDR3 is 15 residues long. In DNA form, the CDR3 reads TGTGCCAGCAGCTTCGCGAGTTCCTCTGGAAACACCATATATTTT. It is translated as CASSFASSSGNTIYF. The full variable domain, its missing parts supplied by reference TRBV7-8 and TRBJ1-3, is GAGVSQSPRYKVAKRGQDVALRCDPISGHVSLFWYQQALGQGPEFLTYFQNEAQLDKSGLPSDRFFAERPEGSVSTLKIQRTQQEDSAVYLCASSFASSSGNTIYFGEGSWLTVV.

V is TRBV6-5 and J is TRBJ1-2; 9 bases agree with TRBD1. Germline CDR1 MNHEY, CDR2 SVGAGI. The CDR3 is 14 amino acids. V shed 8 bases, J shed 4 bases, and the junction held 8 bases outside the gene matches. The CDR3 sequence is CASSRQGERYGYTF. As DNA, the CDR3 is TGTGCCAGCTCCCGACAGGGGGAGCGCTATGGCTACACCTTC.

V is TRBV7-9 and J is TRBJ1-1; the D gene is possibly TRBD1 (6 bases). V lost 6 bases and J 4 bases, leaving 21 bases between the germline ends. Germline V gives CDR1 SEHNR, CDR2 FQNEAQ (reference sequence). The CDR3 consists of 16 residues. The CDR3, as DNA: TGTGCCAGCAGAGAAAAGGGCACAGGGATTCTCACTGAAGCTTTCTTT. It codes for CASREKGTGILTEAFF.

The chain employs TRBV27 and TRBJ1-2; TRBD1 matches 7 bases. After removal of 3 bases from V and 4 bases from J, the junction contained 5 bases not matched to a gene. The CDR3 totals 14 residues. Germline V gene data show CDR1 as MNHEY and CDR2 as SMNVEV (reference sequence). CDR3 amino acids: CASSLMGTAYGYTF. The DNA of the CDR3 is TGTGCCAGCAGTTTGATGGGGACAGCCTATGGCTACACCTTC.